The present TCR beta chain was sequenced within a study of shared clonotypes between healthy human individuals. Overall study results and limits: Inspection by rarefaction showed sorted-subset sequencing to be incomplete despite large depth.

Note on this clone: Its target is unknown.

Trimming removed 6 bases from V and 11 bases from J, with 19 bases in between. The CDR3 contains 13 residues. CDR1 and CDR2 from the germline V gene are MNHNS and SASEGT. Every immunoSEQ plate was one replicate of a subset's evenly spread DNA. Profiled with immunoSEQ multiplex PCR; TCRdb holds only in-frame clones, not every one. Of some 2.4 million clones in the sample, over 85% were seen once. The sample was naive CD4+ T cells from PBMCs. Described subset: CD45RA+ positively selected. V and J are TRBV6-1 and TRBJ1-1; the D is unclear. The sequence derives from a man in his late teens or twenties in good health. Some clones in this sample may be carry-over from other donors' samples. CDR3 protein: CASSPVTPPWAFF. Here the CDR3 DNA reads TGTGCCAGCAGCCCAGTAACACCTCCATGGGCTTTCTTT.